This TCR beta chain was recovered during a study of T cell repertoires in cytomegalovirus infection. TCRdb ran MiXCR on the reads and lists one entry per CDR3 protein. The data contain about 110,000 distinct CDR3 sequences, 30% of them seen just once; the ten biggest clones take up 40% to 45%. Trimming shortened V by 6 bases and J by 8 bases, and 23 bases separated the two germline ends. Per germline, CDR1 LGHNA and CDR2 YNFKEQ. The CDR3 covers 16 residues. Overall study findings and caveats: Carriers of CMV and the relevant HLA type were discriminated by public TCR beta frequency. Predominance within the ex vivo response was attributable to HLA-C-restricted CMV-specific TCR beta clonotypes.

A word on this clonotype: Antigen unknown.

The sequence was obtained from a human donor in good health (CMV status not recorded). Some clones in this sample may be carry-over from other donors' samples. The material was CD8+ T cells from cultured PBMCs, obtained from culture after CMV antigen stimulation. The V and J genes are TRBV4-2 and TRBJ2-4; D tentatively fits TRBD1 or TRBD2 (6 bases each). CDR3 region: CASSPLGGGVGDIQYF. The CDR3 DNA is TGTGCCAGCAGTCCGTTGGGGGGCGGGGTGGGAGACATTCAGTACTTC.